Each of the 12 T cell receptor beta chains below was sequenced from the same sample in a study of T cells of healthy individuals. TCRdb analysed the 5' RACE reads with MiXCR anew, one entry per CDR3 protein. The table shows about 41,000 distinct CDR3 sequences, with 4% to 5.5% occurring only once. These receptors were taken from a human donor in good health.

This clonotype was counted many times. V is TRBV6-5 and J is TRBJ1-3; 10 bases agree with TRBD1. The CDR3 is 14 amino acids. Germline trimming cut 5 bases from V and 10 bases from J; bases unmatched to any gene: 8. Looked up from germline, CDR1 is MNHEY and CDR2 is SVGAGI. The CDR3 region is CASSNSGQGVTIYF. The DNA of the CDR3 is TGTGCCAGCAGTAATTCCGGACAGGGGGTAACCATATATTTT.

The V gene is TRBV19, the J gene TRBJ1-5, with a tentative D call TRBD1 (5 bases). Germline CDR1 and CDR2: LNHDA and SQIVND (reference sequence). The CDR3 runs 16 residues. V was pared by 5 bases and J by 1 base, with 15 bases between. The CDR3: CASSPRDLISNQPQHF. CDR3 DNA sequence: TGTGCCAGTAGTCCGCGGGACTTGATAAGCAATCAGCCCCAGCATTTT.

The chain joins TRBV6-2 or TRBV6-3 to TRBJ1-2; D is uncertain. The CDR3 is 15 amino acids. Between the trimmed V and J ends, which lost 0 bases and 0 bases, there was a span of 8 bases. CDR1 is MNHEY and CDR2 is SVGEGT in the germline V gene. CDR3 region: CASSYSPEANYGYTF. CDR3 nucleotides: TGTGCCAGCAGTTACTCACCCGAGGCTAACTATGGCTACACCTTC.

This clonotype was seen many times. This rearrangement joins TRBV29-1 to TRBJ2-2; TRBD1 is a possible D gene (5 bases). With 6 bases removed from V and 4 bases from J, the gap between germline ends came to 9 bases. Per germline, CDR1 SQVTM and CDR2 ANQGSEA. The CDR3 contains 12 residues. This CDR3 reads CSVMGPTGELFF. DNA for the CDR3: TGCAGCGTCATGGGGCCCACCGGGGAGCTGTTTTTT.

This clonotype has just a few counts. The genes are TRBV6-1 and TRBJ2-3, with D perhaps TRBD2 (6 bases). The length of the CDR3 is 17 residues. Per germline, CDR1 MNHNS and CDR2 SASEGT. Trimming cost V 3 bases and J 0 bases, with 16 bases left between them. DNA of the CDR3: TGTGCCAGCAGTGAGCCCTTAGCGGCACGAAGCACAGATACGCAGTATTTT. Its protein is CASSEPLAARSTDTQYF.

This clonotype has a count of ten or more. J is TRBJ1-5 and V is TRBV5-5, with TRBD1 as a possible D gene (5 bases). V lost 6 bases, J lost 2 bases, and 15 bases lay in between. The CDR3 is 15 amino acids. Germline-derived CDR1 and CDR2 are SGHKS and YYEKEE (reference sequence). CDR3 sequence: CASTGDPSGNQPQHF. The CDR3 DNA is TGTGCCAGCACCGGGGACCCCTCGGGCAATCAGCCCCAGCATTTT.

This clonotype has a count of ten or more. V and J are TRBV5-5 and TRBJ2-7, with D unclear. Between the trimmed V and J ends, which lost 3 bases and 6 bases, there was a span of 10 bases. Germline V lookup: CDR1 SGHKS, CDR2 YYEKEE (reference sequence). The CDR3 sequence is 12 residues long. The CDR3 loop is CASSSTSLEQYF. The CDR3 region has the DNA TGTGCCAGCAGCTCCACGTCCCTCGAGCAGTACTTC.

This rearrangement joins TRBV18 to TRBJ1-1, with TRBD1 identical over 8 bases. From germline, CDR1 is KGHSH and CDR2 LQKENI. V shed 3 bases, J shed 11 bases, and the junction held 17 bases outside the gene matches. CDR3 length: 16 amino acids. CDR3 amino acids: CASSPNPGQGKGEAFF. DNA of the CDR3: TGTGCCAGCTCACCGAACCCAGGACAGGGCAAGGGTGAGGCTTTCTTT.

The sample holds many counts of this clonotype. The rearrangement uses TRBV5-5 and TRBJ2-7, with 7 bases fitting TRBD1. Trimming at V came to 3 bases and at J to 2 bases, leaving 8 bases not matched to a gene. Germline V gene lookup returns CDR1 SGHKS and CDR2 YYEKEE (reference sequence). There are 15 residues in the CDR3. The CDR3 region has the DNA TGTGCCAGCAGCTCAGGTCCAGGGGGAACCTACGAGCAGTACTTC. Translating gives CASSSGPGGTYEQYF. Complete variable domain (other parts from reference TRBV5-5 and TRBJ2-7): DAGVTQSPTHLIKTRGQQVTLRCSPISGHKSVSWYQQVLGQGPQFIFQYYEKEERGRGNFPDRFSARQFPNYSSELNVNALLLGDSALYLCASSSGPGGTYEQYFGPGTRLTVT.

The chain combines TRBV6-2 or TRBV6-3 with TRBJ1-5; D call uncertain. The CDR3 length is 15 residues. Germline lookup yields CDR1 MNHEY and CDR2 SVGEGT. V lost 3 bases to trimming and J lost 1 base, with 10 bases between them. The CDR3 DNA follows: TGTGCCAGCAGTTATGAGGGTTTGAGCAATCAGCCCCAGCATTTT. Translated: CASSYEGLSNQPQHF.

This clonotype was seen at least ten times. V gene TRBV20-1 combines with J gene TRBJ2-7; 9 nucleotides line up with TRBD2. J lost 0 bases, V lost 3 bases, and 6 bases had no gene match. This CDR3 is built from 15 residues. CDR1 is DFQATT and CDR2 is SNEGSKA in the germline V gene (reference sequence). The CDR3: CSARGASGNSYEQYF. The DNA of the CDR3 is TGCAGTGCTAGGGGTGCTAGCGGGAACTCCTACGAGCAGTACTTC.

This clonotype was recorded at least ten times. The chain employs TRBV6-7 and TRBJ2-1; TRBD2 matches 10 bases. TRBV6-7 belongs to the ORF category, with a function that is uncertain. CDR3 size: 14 residues. V lost 4 bases to trimming and J lost 8 bases; unmatched junction nucleotides: 5. The CDR3 sequence is CASSSPGLAHEQFF. The CDR3 nucleotides read TGTGCCAGCAGTTCCCCGGGACTAGCGCATGAGCAGTTCTTC.